This entry lists 9 T cell receptor beta chains sequenced from one sample in a study of CD8+CD57+ T cells in acquired aplastic anemia. Genomic DNA served as template for TCR beta VDJ and CDR3 profiling. A single record per CDR3 protein comes from TCRdb applying MiXCR to the reads. The sample yields around 180,000 distinct CDR3 sequences, around 60% seen once. Sequenced input: sorted CD4+, CD8+, or CD8+CD57+ T cells (not recorded which) from PBMCs. These receptors originate from a human donor in good health.

V usage is TRBV29-1 and J usage is TRBJ1-2; 10 nucleotides agree with TRBD1. The V gene end was trimmed by 5 bases and the J gene end by 7 bases; junction bases not matched to a gene: 1. The CDR3 consists of 11 residues. CDR1 and CDR2 from the germline V gene are SQVTM and ANQGSEA. In DNA form, the CDR3 reads TGCAGCGTTTGGACAGGGGGTGGCTACACCTTC. Translation gives CSVWTGGGYTF.

V is TRBV4-3 and J is TRBJ2-2, with TRBD2 as a possible D gene (6 bases). CDR1 and CDR2 from the germline V gene are LGHNA and YSLEER. This CDR3 contains 18 residues. Trimming took off 0 bases at V and 6 bases at J, with 20 bases between the two ends. The CDR3 loop reads CASSQDSGSGDGAGELFF. Written as DNA, the CDR3 is TGCGCCAGCAGCCAAGATTCCGGGAGCGGCGATGGCGCCGGGGAGCTGTTTTTT.

The rearrangement uses TRBV2 and TRBJ2-7, with D hard to call. CDR1 is SNHLY, CDR2 FYNNEI, per germline. V was clipped by 4 bases and J by 3 bases, with 4 bases between them. This CDR3 has 11 residues. CDR3 sequence: CASSALYEQYF. The CDR3 nucleotides are TGTGCCAGCAGTGCCCTCTACGAGCAGTACTTC.

This rearrangement joins TRBV24-1 to TRBJ2-3, with D tentatively TRBD1 (5 bases). The germline V and J ends were trimmed by 12 bases and 3 bases, with 15 bases remaining between them. Germline values: CDR1 KGHDR, CDR2 SFDVKD. The CDR3 has 13 amino acids. The CDR3 DNA reads TGTGCCGCCGAGAGTGGGGCAACAGATACGCAGTATTTT. It codes for CAAESGATDTQYF.

About this clonotype: The junction departs from germline at one end; a sequencing error may be responsible. This rearrangement joins TRBV9 to TRBJ1-2, with 8 bases fitting TRBD1. CDR3 size: 14 residues. The germline gives CDR1 SGDLS, CDR2 YYNGEE. The DNA of the CDR3 is TGCGCCAGCAGCCCCCGGGACAGGATCTATGGCTACACCTTC. It specifies CASSPRDRIYGYTF.

The V call is TRBV2, the J call TRBJ1-6; D perhaps matches TRBD1 (6 bases). Deletions cut 1 base from V and 7 bases from J, with 14 bases between. The CDR3 length is 16 residues. Germline V lookup: CDR1 SNHLY, CDR2 FYNNEI. CDR3 nucleotides: TGTGCCAGCAGTGAAGAGGCGGGGGCGAGGAATTCACCCCTCCACTTT. It is translated as CASSEEAGARNSPLHF.

J is TRBJ1-1 and V is TRBV5-5; 8 bases are a match to TRBD1. From germline, CDR1 is SGHKS and CDR2 YYEKEE (reference sequence). Losses at the gene ends were 4 bases for V and 6 bases for J; bases not matched to a gene: 11. The CDR3 runs 15 residues. The CDR3 DNA is TGTGCCAGCAGCGCTAAACCGGACAGGGATCCTGAAGCTTTCTTT. Encoded protein: CASSAKPDRDPEAFF.

This clonotype was seen at least ten times. This chain connects TRBV20-1 to TRBJ2-5, with 13 bases that match TRBD2. V lost 8 bases and J lost 8; bases outside the gene matches: 8. The germline gives CDR1 DFQATT, CDR2 SNEGSKA (reference sequence). The CDR3 is made up of 13 amino acids. Written as DNA, the CDR3 is TGCAGTACCTACCGGGGACTAGCGGGAACCCAGTACTTC. Translated: CSTYRGLAGTQYF.

DNA for the CDR3: TGTGCCAGCAGGGTTAGTGTCACCGGGGAGCTGTTTTTT. Translation: CASRVSVTGELFF. The gene calls are TRBV6-6 and TRBJ2-2, with D hard to call. The germline V and J ends were trimmed by 6 bases and 4 bases, with 9 bases remaining between them. In germline, CDR1 is MNHNY, CDR2 SVGAGI (reference sequence). This CDR3 has 13 amino acids.